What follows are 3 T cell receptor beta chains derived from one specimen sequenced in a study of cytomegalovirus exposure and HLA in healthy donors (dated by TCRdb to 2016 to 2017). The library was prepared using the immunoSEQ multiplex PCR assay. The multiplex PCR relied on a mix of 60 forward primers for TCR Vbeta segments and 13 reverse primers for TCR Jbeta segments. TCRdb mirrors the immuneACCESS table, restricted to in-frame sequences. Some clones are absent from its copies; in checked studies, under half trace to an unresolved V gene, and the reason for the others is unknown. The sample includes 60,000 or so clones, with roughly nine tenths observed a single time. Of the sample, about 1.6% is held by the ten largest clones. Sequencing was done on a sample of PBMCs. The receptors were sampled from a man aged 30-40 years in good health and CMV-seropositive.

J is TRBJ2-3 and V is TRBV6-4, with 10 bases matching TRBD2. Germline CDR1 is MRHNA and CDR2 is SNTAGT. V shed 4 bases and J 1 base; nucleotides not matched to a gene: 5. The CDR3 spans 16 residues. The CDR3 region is CASSVHGTSGTDTQYF. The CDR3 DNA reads TGTGCCAGCAGTGTTCACGGGACTAGCGGCACAGATACGCAGTATTTT.

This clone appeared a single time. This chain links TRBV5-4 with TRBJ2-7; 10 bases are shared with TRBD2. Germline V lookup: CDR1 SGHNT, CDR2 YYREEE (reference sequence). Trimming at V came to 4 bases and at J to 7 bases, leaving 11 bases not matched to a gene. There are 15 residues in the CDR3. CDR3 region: CASSKLTSGQGEQYF. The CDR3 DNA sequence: TGTGCCAGCAGCAAACTGACTAGCGGGCAGGGAGAGCAGTACTTC.

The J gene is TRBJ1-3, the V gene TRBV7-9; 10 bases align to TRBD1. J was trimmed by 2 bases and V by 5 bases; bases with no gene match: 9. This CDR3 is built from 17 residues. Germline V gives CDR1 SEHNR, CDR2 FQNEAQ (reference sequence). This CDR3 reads CASSGRDRGKAGNTIYF. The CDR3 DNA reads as TGTGCCAGCAGCGGAAGGGACAGGGGAAAAGCTGGAAACACCATATATTTT.